One and the same sample provided the 27 T cell receptor beta chains below, sequenced in a study of CD8+CD57+ T cells in acquired aplastic anemia. Sequencing was done on patients that had shown CD8+CD57+ cell expansion by flow cytometry. Profiles of TCR beta VDJ and CDR3 were generated from a genomic DNA template. A single record per CDR3 protein comes from TCRdb applying MiXCR to the reads. The data show about 58,000 distinct CDR3 sequences, approximately 54% seen once. Sequences were obtained from sorted CD4+, CD8+, or CD8+CD57+ T cells (not recorded which) from PBMCs. These receptor sequences come from a human donor with aplastic anemia.

This chain connects TRBV28 to TRBJ2-1, with D hard to call. The CDR3 length is 13 residues. Per germline, CDR1 MDHEN and CDR2 SYDVKM. The V gene lost 3 bases and the J gene lost 6 bases, with 9 bases spanning the gap. As DNA, the CDR3 is TGTGCCAGCAGTTTTGAGGTCCCCAATGAGCAGTTCTTC. Translating it yields CASSFEVPNEQFF.

The V call is TRBV4-2, the J call TRBJ2-1; possible D gene TRBD2, 5 bases. Per the germline V gene, CDR1 is LGHNA and CDR2 is YNFKEQ. There are 15 residues in the CDR3. V shed 4 bases and J shed 3 bases, with 13 bases lying between them. The CDR3 is CASSLLGALYNEQFF. In DNA, the CDR3 is TGTGCCAGCAGCCTCCTGGGAGCCCTCTACAATGAGCAGTTCTTC.

This chain links TRBV25-1 with TRBJ2-1; 7 nucleotides agree with TRBD2. Germline CDR1 is MGHDK and CDR2 is SYGVNS. With V trimmed by 6 bases and J by 1 base, 9 bases remained unmatched. This CDR3 is 16 amino acids long. This CDR3 is CASSDFNGGSYNEQFF. The CDR3 bases are TGTGCCAGCAGCGATTTTAACGGGGGGTCCTACAATGAGCAGTTCTTC.

This clonotype was counted a single time. The V gene is TRBV29-1, the J gene TRBJ2-7; tentatively, D is TRBD2 (6 bases). CDR1 is SQVTM and CDR2 is ANQGSEA in the germline V gene. V lost 4 bases to trimming and J lost 1 base, with 8 bases between them. The CDR3 runs 12 residues. This CDR3 is CSVGAGSYEQYF. The CDR3 DNA follows: TGCAGCGTTGGGGCGGGATCCTACGAGCAGTACTTC.

At least ten counts were recorded for this clonotype. This chain joins TRBV20-1 and TRBJ1-1; D is ambiguous. V shed 0 bases and J shed 0 bases, with 8 bases lying between them. The CDR3 covers 14 residues. Germline V gives CDR1 DFQATT, CDR2 SNEGSKA (reference sequence). The CDR3 is CSARDPGLNTEAFF. Here the CDR3 DNA reads TGCAGTGCTAGAGATCCAGGCCTGAACACTGAAGCTTTCTTT.

This clonotype was seen at least ten times. V and J are TRBV6-6 and TRBJ2-7, with 8 bases matching TRBD2. The CDR3 runs 13 residues. V lost 0 bases, J lost 7 bases, and 2 bases stayed unmatched. Germline loops: CDR1 MNHNY, CDR2 SVGAGI (reference sequence). CDR3 nucleotide sequence: TGTGCCAGCAGTTACTCAGCGGGGGATGAGCAGTACTTC. Translating it yields CASSYSAGDEQYF.

The chain links TRBV29-1 to TRBJ1-2; D unclear. CDR3 length: 12 residues. Germline V lookup: CDR1 SQVTM, CDR2 ANQGSEA. Trimming pared 3 bases from V and 3 bases from J, leaving 8 bases between. The chain's CDR3 is CSVDHGYYGYTF. The CDR3 DNA is TGCAGCGTTGATCACGGGTACTATGGCTACACCTTC.

The J gene is TRBJ2-2, the V gene TRBV24-1; D uncertain. CDR3 length: 17 amino acids. CDR1 and CDR2 from the germline V gene are KGHDR and SFDVKD. With 0 bases removed from V and 5 bases from J, the gap between germline ends came to 15 bases. The CDR3 region is CATSDLVVGFGTGELFF. The CDR3 coding sequence is TGTGCCACCAGTGATTTGGTGGTGGGATTCGGGACCGGGGAGCTGTTTTTT.

Note on this clonotype: Possible read error: a much larger clone is one base away. This sequence joins TRBV14 and TRBJ1-6; 10 bases match TRBD1. CDR1 SGHDN and CDR2 FVKESK come from the germline V gene. The junction had 21 bases not matched to a gene; V was cut back by 3 bases and J by 7 bases. This CDR3 is built from 21 residues. Here the CDR3 DNA reads TGTGCCAGCAGCCACGATAGTCCTACCGGGACAGGGGCCTCGGGCAATTCACCCCTCCACTTT. Translation gives CASSHDSPTGTGASGNSPLHF.

The chain has TRBV29-1 and TRBJ1-3, with D hard to call. Trimming removed 7 bases from V and 0 bases from J, with 10 bases in between. Germline-derived CDR1 and CDR2 are SQVTM and ANQGSEA. The CDR3 runs 13 residues. In DNA form, the CDR3 reads TGCAGCGGGGTATCCTTCTCTGGAAACACCATATATTTT. Its protein product is CSGVSFSGNTIYF.

The V and J genes are TRBV19 and TRBJ2-7; D perhaps matches TRBD1 (5 bases). Germline assignment: CDR1 LNHDA and CDR2 SQIVND (reference sequence). Trimming removed 6 bases from V and 2 bases from J, with 14 bases in between. This CDR3 is 14 amino acids long. CDR3 sequence reads: CASSVGAEPYEQYF. The CDR3 DNA follows: TGTGCCAGTAGCGTTGGGGCAGAACCCTACGAGCAGTACTTC.

This clonotype has only one observation. V usage is TRBV11-1 and J usage is TRBJ2-3, with D uncertain. This CDR3 region has 16 residues. Trimming left V 7 bases short and J 2 bases short, with 19 bases between. The V gene's germline CDR1 is SGHAT and CDR2 FQDESV (reference sequence). CDR3 nucleotides: TGTGCCAGCATCCCTTCTGACTCGTCGTCCACAGATACGCAGTATTTT. Translating gives CASIPSDSSSTDTQYF. Full variable domain (outside the CDR3, taken from reference TRBV11-1 and TRBJ2-3): EAEVAQSPRYKITEKSQAVAFWCDPISGHATLYWYRQILGQGPELLVQFQDESVVDDSQLPKDRFSAERLKGVDSTLKIQPAELGDSAMYLCASIPSDSSSTDTQYFGPGTRLTVL.

The chain combines TRBV9 with TRBJ2-5; D gene ambiguous. The CDR3 length is 11 residues. Trimming pared 3 bases from V and 2 bases from J, leaving 2 bases between. From germline, CDR1 is SGDLS and CDR2 YYNGEE. For the CDR3, the DNA is TGTGCCAGCAGCGATCAAGAGACCCAGTACTTC. Its protein product is CASSDQETQYF.

This clonotype was counted many times. The chain recombines TRBV2 with TRBJ1-1; D is possibly TRBD1 (5 bases). V was pared by 0 bases and J by 3 bases, with 11 bases between. CDR1 and CDR2 from the germline V gene are SNHLY and FYNNEI. The CDR3 loop spans 15 amino acids. Here the CDR3 DNA reads TGTGCCAGCAGTGAAGCGTACGGGGGGGACACTGAAGCTTTCTTT. Translation: CASSEAYGGDTEAFF. The variable domain in full, with the rest retrieved from reference TRBV2 and TRBJ1-1, is EPEVTQTPSHQVTQMGQEVILRCVPISNHLYFYWYRQILGQKVEFLVSFYNNEISEKSEIFDDQFSVERPDGSNFTLKIRSTKLEDSAMYFCASSEAYGGDTEAFFGQGTRLTVV.

This clonotype has just one count. The V and J genes are TRBV6-5 and TRBJ1-6; TRBD1 matches 7 bases. The CDR3 sequence is 16 residues long. Unmatched junction bases numbered 6, after V lost 2 bases and J lost 5 bases. Germline loops: CDR1 MNHEY, CDR2 SVGAGI. For the CDR3, the DNA is TGTGCCAGCAGTTACCCCCGGGACAGCCATAATTCACCCCTCCACTTT. As protein: CASSYPRDSHNSPLHF.

This chain links TRBV15 with TRBJ1-2, with D maybe TRBD1 (5 bases). Deletions cut 3 bases from V and 4 bases from J, with 18 bases between. This CDR3 region has 16 residues. CDR1 LNHNV and CDR2 YYDKDF come from the germline V gene (reference sequence). The DNA of the CDR3 is TGTGCCACCAGCAGGGGCGGACAAGCGGGTAGCTATGGCTACACCTTC. Its translation: CATSRGGQAGSYGYTF. The variable domain in full, with the rest retrieved from reference TRBV15 and TRBJ1-2, is DAMVIQNPRYQVTQFGKPVTLSCSQTLNHNVMYWYQQKSSQAPKLLFHYYDKDFNNEADTPDNFQSRRPNTSFCFLDIRSPGLGDTAMYLCATSRGGQAGSYGYTFGSGTRLTVV.

This clonotype has just a few counts. The chain has TRBV27 and TRBJ2-5; D might be TRBD1 (6 bases). The CDR3 has 14 amino acids. The germline gives CDR1 MNHEY, CDR2 SMNVEV (reference sequence). Trimming left V 6 bases short and J 2 bases short, with 13 bases between. CDR3 nucleotides: TGTGCCAGCAGCCCGGACAGCTTGCAAGAGACCCAGTACTTC. The encoded protein is CASSPDSLQETQYF.

At least ten counts were recorded for this clonotype. J is TRBJ1-1 and V is TRBV19, with D perhaps TRBD1 (5 bases). Trimming took off 0 bases at V and 8 bases at J, with 10 bases between the two ends. From germline, CDR1 is LNHDA and CDR2 SQIVND (reference sequence). CDR3 length: 13 residues. The CDR3 DNA is TGTGCCAGTAGTATAGAGGGGACGCCAGAAGCTTTCTTT. Protein product: CASSIEGTPEAFF.

The rearrangement links TRBV29-1 to TRBJ1-5; 8 nucleotides match TRBD1. Germline V gene data show CDR1 as SQVTM and CDR2 as ANQGSEA. There are 12 residues in the CDR3. V lost 5 bases and J lost 6; bases outside the gene matches: 3. The chain's CDR3 is CSVRTGIQPQHF. CDR3 in DNA: TGCAGCGTTAGGACAGGGATTCAGCCCCAGCATTTT.

V usage is TRBV6-1 and J usage is TRBJ2-7, with D possibly TRBD1 on 7 matching bases. Trimming took off 6 bases at V and 6 bases at J, with 15 bases between the two ends. Germline V CDR1 and CDR2: MNHNS, SASEGT. The CDR3 is made up of 13 amino acids. CDR3 coding DNA: TGTGCCAGCAGGGAGACAGGGCGGGGCGAGCAGTACTTC. It is translated as CASRETGRGEQYF.

This clonotype counts as medium-sized (0.01 to 0.1%). The chain employs TRBV10-3 and TRBJ2-2, with D possibly TRBD1 on 6 matching bases. The V gene lost 5 bases and the J gene lost 3 bases, with 13 bases spanning the gap. Germline V CDR1 and CDR2: ENHRY, SYGVKD. The CDR3 loop spans 15 amino acids. The CDR3 reads CAISPGHHYTGELFF. CDR3 sequence (DNA): TGTGCCATCAGTCCGGGACACCACTACACCGGGGAGCTGTTTTTT.

This clonotype was found a few times. The chain uses TRBV29-1 and TRBJ2-5; D uncertain. The V gene's germline CDR1 is SQVTM and CDR2 ANQGSEA. This CDR3 is 10 amino acids long. The V end lost 7 bases, the J end lost 1 base, and 4 bases lay between the germline ends. The CDR3 reads CSAIQETQYF. CDR3 coding DNA: TGCAGCGCCATCCAAGAGACCCAGTACTTC.

This chain uses TRBV2 with TRBJ2-5, with 7 nucleotides matching TRBD1. This CDR3 region has 13 residues. The germline gives CDR1 SNHLY, CDR2 FYNNEI. V was pared by 6 bases and J by 4 bases, with 5 bases of the junction left unmatched. Written as DNA, the CDR3 is TGTGCCAGCAGCTCTCCAGGGGGAGAGACCCAGTACTTC. It specifies CASSSPGGETQYF.

V usage is TRBV15 and J usage is TRBJ2-5; D is ambiguous. Germline CDR1 reads LNHNV; CDR2 reads YYDKDF (reference sequence). V lost 0 bases and J 0 bases, leaving 8 bases between the germline ends. The CDR3 runs to 15 residues. This chain's CDR3 is CATSRDARHQETQYF. The CDR3 DNA follows: TGTGCCACCAGCAGAGATGCACGGCACCAAGAGACCCAGTACTTC.

The rearrangement joins TRBV25-1 to TRBJ1-1, with D unresolved. Trimming took 3 bases from V and 1 from J, leaving 6 bases between them. In germline, CDR1 is MGHDK, CDR2 SYGVNS. This CDR3 has 13 residues. For the CDR3, the DNA is TGTGCCAGCAGTGACCAGCCGAACACTGAAGCTTTCTTT. Amino acid sequence: CASSDQPNTEAFF.

In its sample, this clonotype was seen a few times. This chain uses TRBV29-1 with TRBJ2-1; 8 bases align to TRBD2. The CDR3 sequence is 14 residues long. The V and J ends lost 8 bases and 8 bases, in that order; junction bases with no gene match: 14. Germline CDR1 and CDR2: SQVTM and ANQGSEA. The CDR3 nucleotides are TGCAGCCTTGGGGACGGGAGGGCCTGGGATGAGCAGTTCTTC. This translates into CSLGDGRAWDEQFF.

This clonotype occurred once. The V call is TRBV9, the J call TRBJ1-4; D is uncertain. V was shortened by 0 bases and J by 1 base, with 7 bases between the two germline ends. The CDR3 runs to 15 residues. Germline-derived CDR1 and CDR2 are SGDLS and YYNGEE. The CDR3 DNA is TGTGCCAGCAGCGTAGTGGGAAGAACTAATGAAAAACTGTTTTTT. As protein: CASSVVGRTNEKLFF.